Following are 27 T cell receptor beta chains from one sample sequenced in a study of HIV-infected patients and healthy controls. cDNA was made from approximately 0.55 ug RNA using alpha and beta constant primers. Separate chain-specific third strand synthesis with multiplexing indices produced the alpha and beta libraries. TCRdb reanalysed the 5' RACE reads using MiXCR and keeps one entry per CDR3 protein. The sample includes under 25,000 distinct CDR3 sequences, 8.9% of them seen just once. The repertoire came from unfractionated whole blood and reflected all unsorted peripheral T cells. Sequencing used blood. The receptors derive from an adult in good health.

In its sample, this clonotype was seen a few times. The rearrangement joins TRBV20-1 to TRBJ2-7, with 13 bases matching TRBD2. The CDR3 extends over 15 amino acids. The trim removed 6 bases at V and 4 bases at J, leaving 9 bases unmatched. Germline-derived CDR1 and CDR2 are DFQATT and SNEGSKA (reference sequence). CDR3 bases: TGCAGTGCACCTCGACTAGCGGGAGGAACGTACGAGCAGTACTTC. Amino acid sequence: CSAPRLAGGTYEQYF.

This clonotype has a count of ten or more. The chain joins TRBV5-4 to TRBJ2-2; TRBD1 or TRBD2 may be the D gene (5 bases each). Trimming stripped 4 bases from V and 0 bases from J, with 10 bases between. Germline lookup yields CDR1 SGHNT and CDR2 YYREEE (reference sequence). This CDR3 has 15 amino acids. Here the CDR3 reads CASSGGRSNTGELFF. As DNA, the CDR3 is TGTGCCAGCAGCGGGGGACGGTCGAACACCGGGGAGCTGTTTTTT.

This clonotype occurred many times. The chain uses TRBV5-1 and TRBJ1-1, with 9 bases matching TRBD1. The CDR3 extends over 14 amino acids. V gave up 2 bases and J gave up 5 bases; unmatched junction bases: 4. CDR1 SGHRS and CDR2 YFSETQ come from the germline V gene. The CDR3 here is CASSFLTGGTEAFF. DNA of the CDR3: TGCGCCAGCAGCTTCCTGACAGGGGGGACTGAAGCTTTCTTT.

At least ten counts were recorded for this clonotype. The chain employs TRBV18 and TRBJ2-3, with a possible D match to TRBD1 (5 bases). V dropped 0 bases and J dropped 1 base, with 11 bases sitting between them. CDR3 length: 16 residues. The V gene's germline CDR1 is KGHSH and CDR2 LQKENI. The CDR3 DNA is TGTGCCAGCTCACCACCGGGGCAGGGTGGCACAGATACGCAGTATTTT. It is translated as CASSPPGQGGTDTQYF. Full variable domain (missing parts from reference TRBV18 and TRBJ2-3): NAGVMQNPRHLVRRRGQEARLRCSPMKGHSHVYWYRQLPEEGLKFMVYLQKENIIDESGMPKERFSAEFPKEGPSILRIQQVVRGDSAAYFCASSPPGQGGTDTQYFGPGTRLTVL.

This clonotype was recorded at least ten times. The chain carries TRBV6-1 and TRBJ1-5; D remains ambiguous. CDR3 length: 15 residues. Between the trimmed V and J ends, which lost 3 bases and 2 bases, there was a span of 11 bases. CDR1 is MNHNS, CDR2 SASEGT, per germline. CDR3: CASSDFRKGNQPQHF. The CDR3 coding sequence is TGTGCCAGCAGTGATTTCCGTAAGGGCAATCAGCCCCAGCATTTT.

This clonotype was seen many times. CDR3 DNA: TGTGCCAGCAGCACAGAGCGGGCCCGGTCCTTTCTCAATGAGCAGTTCTTC. As protein: CASSTERARSFLNEQFF. The chain is built from TRBV7-9 and TRBJ2-1, with TRBD2 as a possible D gene (6 bases). V was cut by 5 bases and J by 6 bases, with 23 bases left in between. The CDR3 consists of 17 residues. Germline CDR1 reads SEHNR; CDR2 reads FQNEAQ (reference sequence). The whole variable domain, remainder taken from reference TRBV7-9 and TRBJ2-1, is DTGVSQNPRHKITKRGQNVTFRCDPISEHNRLYWYRQTLGQGPEFLTYFQNEAQLEKSRLLSDRFSAERPKGSFSTLEIQRTEQGDSAMYLCASSTERARSFLNEQFFGPGTRLTVL.

This clonotype was detected many times. The chain recombines TRBV3-1 with TRBJ1-1, with D perhaps matching TRBD1 (5 bases). Looked up from germline, CDR1 is LGHDT and CDR2 is YNNKEL (reference sequence). Trimming removed 1 base from V and 5 bases from J, with 14 bases in between. CDR3 length equals 15 residues. This chain's CDR3 is CASSQGSGRGTEAFF. The CDR3 nucleotides are TGTGCCAGCAGCCAAGGTTCAGGGCGCGGGACTGAAGCTTTCTTT.

The table lists this clonotype with many counts. The V call is TRBV6-2 or TRBV6-3, the J call TRBJ1-5; possibly TRBD1 for D (6 bases). CDR1 MNHEY and CDR2 SVGEGT come from the germline V gene. V dropped 0 bases and J dropped 4 bases, with 10 bases sitting between them. This CDR3 is 15 amino acids long. The CDR3 DNA is TGTGCCAGCAGTTACTCGGGGGCAGTTAATCAGCCCCAGCATTTT. This sequence encodes CASSYSGAVNQPQHF.

The table lists this clonotype with many counts. The J gene is TRBJ1-3, the V gene TRBV12-3 or TRBV12-4; D ambiguous. The ends were cut back, 5 bases at V and 0 bases at J, with 8 bases in the middle. This CDR3 is built from 14 residues. CDR3 bases: TGTGCCAGCAGTAAGGTGAACTCTGGAAACACCATATATTTT. It specifies CASSKVNSGNTIYF.

The chain recombines TRBV20-1 with TRBJ2-7, with 10 nucleotides matching TRBD1. Germline lookup yields CDR1 DFQATT and CDR2 SNEGSKA (reference sequence). The CDR3 length is 15 residues. The V and J ends lost 5 bases and 1 base, in that order; junction bases with no gene match: 8. For the CDR3, the DNA is TGCAGTGCTCGACCCGGGACAGGGGATTCCTACGAGCAGTACTTC. Translating gives CSARPGTGDSYEQYF.

This chain connects TRBV6-1 to TRBJ2-7; D not certain. V was cut by 4 bases and J by 0 bases, with 10 bases left in between. Germline loops: CDR1 MNHNS, CDR2 SASEGT. The CDR3 runs 14 residues. CDR3 DNA: TGTGCCAGCAGTGTATACGAGAGCTCCTACGAGCAGTACTTC. This translates into CASSVYESSYEQYF.

This clonotype was counted ten times or more. The genes are TRBV29-1 and TRBJ1-2; tentatively, D is TRBD1 (5 bases). Looked up from germline, CDR1 is SQVTM and CDR2 is ANQGSEA. The CDR3 sequence is 13 residues long. The V end was cut by 7 bases, the J end by 5 bases, with 17 bases between. The CDR3 protein is CSAVTVGEYGYTF. CDR3 nucleotide sequence: TGCAGCGCCGTGACAGTGGGGGAATATGGCTACACCTTC.

This clonotype was counted ten times or more. The V call is TRBV6-1, the J call TRBJ2-7, with D unresolved. Germline V gene data show CDR1 as MNHNS and CDR2 as SASEGT. V lost 2 bases and J lost 6, with 14 bases in between. The CDR3 is 14 residues long. CDR3 region: CASSEQSGWGEQYF. The CDR3 nucleotides are TGTGCCAGCAGTGAACAGTCAGGATGGGGCGAGCAGTACTTC.

This clonotype was detected many times. The V gene is TRBV20-1, the J gene TRBJ1-6; possible D gene TRBD1, 5 bases. Trimming removed 6 bases from V and 9 bases from J, with 18 bases in between. Per germline, CDR1 DFQATT and CDR2 SNEGSKA (reference sequence). The CDR3 loop spans 14 amino acids. The chain's CDR3 is CSAAQGTPRSPLHF. The CDR3 region has the DNA TGCAGTGCGGCTCAGGGCACCCCTCGTTCACCCCTCCACTTT.

This clonotype came up many times. The chain is built from TRBV7-9 and TRBJ2-5; D possibly uses TRBD1 or TRBD2 (5 bases each). CDR3 length: 15 amino acids. Trimming removed 1 base from V and 2 bases from J, with 11 bases in between. Germline assignment: CDR1 SEHNR and CDR2 FQNEAQ (reference sequence). The CDR3 coding sequence is TGTGCCAGCAGCTTAGTCGGGACGGTTCAAGAGACCCAGTACTTC. Translated: CASSLVGTVQETQYF.

This clonotype was seen repeatedly, ten times or more. V is TRBV4-1 and J is TRBJ2-5; 9 bases agree with TRBD2. The CDR3 length is 16 residues. Germline V gene lookup returns CDR1 MGHRA and CDR2 YSYEKL. Germline trimming cut 3 bases from V and 5 bases from J; bases unmatched to any gene: 10. The CDR3: CASSQQPGLAGETQYF. CDR3 in DNA: TGCGCCAGCAGCCAGCAACCGGGACTAGCCGGCGAGACCCAGTACTTC.

The chain uses TRBV19 and TRBJ2-3; 9 bases fit TRBD2. Germline values: CDR1 LNHDA, CDR2 SQIVND (reference sequence). V shed 4 bases, J shed 1 base, and the junction held 15 bases outside the gene matches. The CDR3 runs 19 residues. CDR3 protein: CASSKRSSGRTAGTDTQYF. In DNA form, the CDR3 reads TGTGCCAGTAGTAAACGTTCAAGCGGGAGGACCGCGGGCACAGATACGCAGTATTTT.

This clonotype was picked up many times. The CDR3 reads CASSYGAASRLAFNSPLHF. The CDR3 DNA reads as TGTGCCAGCAGTTACGGGGCAGCCAGTCGGCTTGCCTTTAATTCACCCCTCCACTTT. The rearrangement joins TRBV6-6 to TRBJ1-6, with D perhaps matching TRBD1 (5 bases). The CDR3 covers 19 residues. The germline V gene encodes CDR1 MNHNY and CDR2 SVGAGI (reference sequence). V shed 2 bases and J shed 6 bases, with 23 bases lying between them.

Many counts were recorded for this clonotype. CDR3 in DNA: TGTGCCAGCAGCCTGGACAGGGGAAACACCATATATTTT. Its protein product is CASSLDRGNTIYF. The chain combines TRBV5-5 with TRBJ1-3; 7 bases agree with TRBD1. CDR1 is SGHKS and CDR2 is YYEKEE in the germline V gene (reference sequence). Trimming removed 4 bases from V and 4 bases from J; junction bases left unmatched: 2. CDR3 length: 13 residues.

This clonotype is deemed medium-sized. The chain carries TRBV7-2 and TRBJ2-1; possibly TRBD2 for D (5 bases). This CDR3 spans 21 amino acids. The V end lost 6 bases, the J end lost 7 bases, and 37 bases lay between the germline ends. The germline V gene encodes CDR1 SGHTA and CDR2 FQGNSA. This chain's CDR3 is CASRNLSEEPPRWRPVNEQFF. The CDR3 DNA reads TGTGCCAGCAGAAATCTTAGCGAAGAACCCCCCCGTTGGCGCCCCGTTAATGAGCAGTTCTTC.

V usage is TRBV28 and J usage is TRBJ1-5; 7 bases are shared with TRBD1. The CDR3 consists of 17 residues. The V gene's germline CDR1 is MDHEN and CDR2 SYDVKM. The junction had 12 bases not matched to a gene; V was cut back by 2 bases and J by 5 bases. CDR3 in amino acids: CASSLSPPGQQDQPQHF. CDR3 sequence (DNA): TGTGCCAGCAGTTTAAGTCCTCCGGGACAGCAAGATCAGCCCCAGCATTTT.

This clonotype is judged medium-sized. The chain couples TRBV6-5 to TRBJ1-2, with TRBD1 as a possible D gene (6 bases). Trimming took 6 bases from V and 2 from J, leaving 13 bases between them. Germline assignment: CDR1 MNHEY and CDR2 SVGAGI. The CDR3 is 14 residues long. The CDR3 sequence is CASSRTGQNYGYTF. In nucleotides, the CDR3 is TGTGCCAGCAGCAGAACCGGACAGAACTATGGCTACACCTTC.

This clonotype was found a few times. The gene calls are TRBV7-9 and TRBJ2-7; D gene uncertain. Between the trimmed V and J ends, which lost 0 bases and 0 bases, there was a span of 18 bases. Germline V gene lookup returns CDR1 SEHNR and CDR2 FQNEAQ (reference sequence). The CDR3 is 18 amino acids. The CDR3 protein is CASSLALVVTSPSYEQYF. CDR3 sequence (DNA): TGTGCCAGCAGCTTAGCGCTGGTGGTGACGAGTCCCTCCTACGAGCAGTACTTC. The full variable domain, rest sourced from reference TRBV7-9 and TRBJ2-7, is DTGVSQNPRHKITKRGQNVTFRCDPISEHNRLYWYRQTLGQGPEFLTYFQNEAQLEKSRLLSDRFSAERPKGSFSTLEIQRTEQGDSAMYLCASSLALVVTSPSYEQYFGPGTRLTVT.

This clonotype appeared many times. The V gene is TRBV18, the J gene TRBJ1-1; the D gene is possibly TRBD1 (6 bases). Trimming shortened V by 5 bases and J by 7 bases, and 8 bases separated the two germline ends. This CDR3 is 11 amino acids long. Looked up from germline, CDR1 is KGHSH and CDR2 is LQKENI. The CDR3 loop reads CASSSRGEAFF. The DNA for the CDR3 is TGTGCCAGCTCATCCAGGGGTGAAGCTTTCTTT.

The chain has TRBV5-4 and TRBJ2-2, with D possibly matching TRBD2 (6 bases). Germline assignment: CDR1 SGHNT and CDR2 YYREEE (reference sequence). With 0 bases removed from V and 4 bases from J, the gap between germline ends came to 13 bases. The CDR3 consists of 16 residues. This chain's CDR3 is CASSLAPGTFTGELFF. As DNA, the CDR3 is TGTGCCAGCAGCTTGGCCCCCGGGACTTTCACCGGGGAGCTGTTTTTT.

The sample holds a few counts of this clonotype. This likely comes from a read error, as the CDR3 has no conserved phenylalanine or tryptophan at its end. The chain recombines TRBV6-4 with TRBJ2-3; 14 bases match TRBD2. The CDR3 consists of 16 residues. V shed 6 bases and J 5 bases; nucleotides not matched to a gene: 7. Germline CDR1 and CDR2: MRHNA and SNTAGT. CDR3 sequence (DNA): TGTGCCAGCAGCCACACCGGGACTAGCGGGGGAGATACGCAGTATCTT. Its translation is CASSHTGTSGGDTQYL.

There are many counts of this clonotype. This chain links TRBV4-1 with TRBJ1-4, with D unclear. Trimming took off 3 bases at V and 0 bases at J, with 8 bases between the two ends. The germline gives CDR1 MGHRA, CDR2 YSYEKL. This CDR3 is 15 amino acids long. The CDR3 DNA follows: TGCGCCAGCAGCCACCAACACCCAACTAATGAAAAACTGTTTTTT. Its translation is CASSHQHPTNEKLFF.